This T cell receptor beta chain was observed in a study of T cells in Graves' hyperthyroidism and ophthalmopathy. Background on the study: Staff took peripheral blood when the initial diagnosis was made, before any treatment began.

This clonotype was detected ten times or more. Its specificity is not known. Researchers amplified the TCR beta CDR3 regions from RNA transcripts. When the TCR CDR3 underwent first-round RT-PCR, the HTBI primer set was used. TCRdb called the multiplex PCR reads again in MiXCR, with one record for every CDR3 protein. The sample carries approximately 200,000 distinct CDR3 sequences, around 18% recorded once. Study-level results: Blood shared most expanded thyroid clonotypes above 0.001.

The study defined stable Graves' hyperthyroidism as no ophthalmopathy progression within 18 months. The study excluded patients with uncontrolled infection, other autoimmune disease, pregnancy or lactation. Germline CDR1 reads MNHNS; CDR2 reads SASEGT. This CDR3 is built from 14 residues. Trimming left V 6 bases short and J 3 bases short, with 15 bases between. The V call is TRBV6-1, the J call TRBJ2-7; possibly TRBD2 for D (5 bases). Sequences were obtained from blood. The receptor's source is a middle-aged man with Graves' hyperthyroidism. The CDR3 bases are TGTGCCAGCAGACGGACTGAGATGGGCTACGAGCAGTACTTC. Protein sequence: CASRRTEMGYEQYF.